This entry concerns a single TCR beta chain. Its target antigen remains unknown. Receptors were amplified or captured by bulk RNA-seq. The TruSeq Stranded RNA sample prep kit was used to generate libraries of poly-A-enriched mRNA from an input of about 1,000 ng total RNA. Every sample was sequenced in triplicate, with paired-end sequencing run on a HiSeq 2500. Each mate in the RNA-seq data had a read length of 125 nucleotides. On the study's bioinformatics: Reads were trimmed and aligned to hg38 with STAR v2.7, with quality control by FASTQC, RSeQC and multiqc. Salmon 0.14.1 was used to quantify gene expression levels as transcripts per million (TPM). Principal component analysis suggested that transcriptomic profiles were not driven by trial, library batch, sequencing batch, treatment regimen or sex. Following TCRdb reprocessing, every CDR3 protein sequence forms one entry, and DNA is not provided. These V and J calls originate from TCRdb's pipeline instead of the authors' own analysis. For this sample there are about 300 distinct CDR3 sequences; 90% appear just once. Jointly, the top ten make up less than 35% of the sample.

This sample is part of a study of alternative splicing in chronic myeloid leukemia remission (dated by TCRdb to about 2020). For the study in its entirety: Remission specimens from the trials were collected at major or complete molecular response, at 12 or 24 months of TKI therapy. The median age was 54 years at diagnosis and 56 to 60 at remission, while healthy controls had a median age of approximately 36. Trial diagnostic specimens were total leukocytes from peripheral blood collected in EDTA. RNA sequencing was used to profile peripheral blood from chronic-phase CML patients at diagnosis and at remission, and the results were compared with those from healthy donors. For diagnosis, remission and control samples alike, total RNA was extracted from peripheral blood mononuclear cells using Trizol. Nine CML samples, seven diagnostic and two matched remission, came from the French Persistem study. The RESIST (imatinib), ENESTxtnd (nilotinib) and PINNACLE (nilotinib plus pegylated interferon) trials supplied fewer than 10 diagnostic specimens along with matched remission specimens. In terms of female/male counts, the diagnosis samples were 11/5, the remission samples were 8/3 and the controls were 2/4. Overall results and qualifications from the work: Strong differences in blood cell composition were observed between timepoints, with a shift from myeloid progenitor enrichment at diagnosis to mature lymphoid enrichment at remission. At remission, blood cell composition was reshaped to resemble that of the lymphoid cell-enriched normal controls.

Interpreted using the paper, the time point label stands for: major or complete molecular response after front-line TKI therapy. More than 15 CML patients made up the patient cohort, and matched post-remission samples were obtained for some of these patients. Inclusive of the bounding cysteine and phenylalanine, the CDR3 is 14 residues long. The protein alone is recorded here. The CDR1 and CDR2 encoded by the germline V gene are MNHNS and SASEGT. The sample was PBMCs or total blood leukocytes (not recorded which), taken during remission. The chain couples TRBV6-1 to TRBJ1-2. The receptor's source is an adult with chronic myeloid leukemia. The CDR3: CATAFLDRANGYTF.